The clone carrying this T cell receptor (beta chain) was seen repeatedly, ten times or more. Its target is unknown. The study profiled TCR beta VDJ and CDR3 using genomic DNA as template. TCRdb independently ran MiXCR on the reads; one entry per CDR3 protein. The sample lists 150,000 to 200,000 distinct CDR3 sequences; around 40% were seen once. This sample was taken from a study of CD8+CD57+ T cells in acquired aplastic anemia. In the study overall: The study obtained an average of around 2.9 ug of DNA from sorted CD4+ and CD8+ cells. About 10 million reads were obtained on average for healthy donor CD4+ cells.

General observations from the study: Fewer than 35 CD8+ CDR3 sequences occurred in both the patients and the controls. Patients and controls had CD8+ Simpson's diversity values that were not significantly distinct.

Deletions cut 3 bases from V and 2 bases from J, with 17 bases between. Germline CDR1 is LGHDT and CDR2 is YNNKEL (reference sequence). The CDR3 spans 16 residues. The V gene is TRBV3-1, the J gene TRBJ2-7; D ambiguous. The receptor was isolated from a human donor in good health. The sample was sorted CD4+, CD8+, or CD8+CD57+ T cells (not recorded which) from PBMCs. The CDR3 DNA sequence: TGTGCCAGCAGCCACCTCAGGTGGGATCCCCCCTACGAGCAGTACTTC. Translated, it gives CASSHLRWDPPYEQYF.